The entry below gives a single T cell receptor (beta chain) sequence along with its context. This sample is part of a study of technical replicates of blood from several donors. Profiling relied on immunoSEQ multiplex PCR, and the TCRdb table lists in-frame clones only, not all of them. Altogether about 93,000 clones are present, 95% being singletons, with the ten largest covering approximately 0.26%. The sequencing input was T cells isolated from PBMCs. This TCR came from a human donor in good health.

CDR3 region: CARRQGNYGYTF. DNA of the CDR3: TGTGCCAGAAGACAGGGCAACTATGGCTACACCTTC. The chain carries TRBV2 and TRBJ1-2; TRBD1 agrees at 7 bases. The CDR3 contains 12 residues. Germline-derived CDR1 and CDR2 are SNHLY and FYNNEI. V lost 9 bases to trimming and J lost 2 bases; unmatched junction nucleotides: 3.